The rows below give T cell receptor beta chains drawn from one sample of a study of CD8+ T cells in alopecia areata. TCRdb keeps only in-frame clones here, not all; method: immunoSEQ multiplex PCR. The sample contains 100,000 to 150,000 clones, around 49% of which appear only once. Sample: CD8+ T cells sorted from blood, taken at week 0. The receptors originated from a human donor with alopecia areata. CDR3s include the opening cysteine and the closing phenylalanine or tryptophan. The order of the fields is clone size, V gene, J gene, D gene, CDR3 protein, CDR3 DNA. A D gene is named only where the DNA matches it firmly. Not all rows give a size; the values are once, few, many and, for expanded clones, a class.

NA	TRBV25-1	TRBJ1-5	TRBD1	CASGQVEGQPQHF	TGTGCCAGCGGACAGGTTGAAGGTCAGCCCCAGCATTTT
NA	TRBV4-3	TRBJ2-7	NA	CASSQDAEIYEQYF	TGCGCCAGCAGCCAAGATGCGGAGATCTACGAGCAGTACTTC
NA	TRBV29-1	TRBJ2-6	NA	CSVVLFSSRDSSSGANVLTF	TGCAGCGTTGTTTTGTTTTCGTCGCGGGACAGTAGCTCTGGGGCCAACGTCCTGACTTTC
NA	TRBV5-1	TRBJ2-5	NA	CASSLDGGLQETQYF	TGCGCCAGCAGCTTGGACGGGGGGCTCCAAGAGACCCAGTACTTC
NA	TRBV13	TRBJ2-2	TRBD1	CASSHPQGGVTGELFF	TGTGCCAGCAGCCACCCACAGGGGGGCGTCACCGGGGAGCTGTTTTTT
few	TRBV5-6	TRBJ2-7	NA	CASSSQGYEQYF	TGTGCCAGCAGCTCCCAGGGTTACGAGCAGTACTTC
NA	TRBV7-6	TRBJ1-5	NA	CASSLRAQGYSNQPQHF	TGTGCCAGCAGCTTAAGGGCTCAGGGATATAGCAATCAGCCCCAGCATTTT
NA	TRBV2	TRBJ2-5	NA	CASSGGHTETQYF	TGTGCCAGCAGTGGAGGCCACACAGAGACCCAGTACTTC
NA	TRBV29-1	TRBJ1-2	NA	CSVGPGRKPYGYTF	TGCAGCGTCGGCCCGGGCCGAAAACCCTATGGCTACACCTTC
NA	TRBV27	TRBJ2-7	TRBD2	CASSFRAGGYEQYF	TGTGCCAGCAGTTTCCGAGCGGGGGGATACGAGCAGTACTTC
once	TRBV18	TRBJ2-7	TRBD1	CASRYDRAISYEQYF	TGTGCCAGCCGCTACGACAGGGCAATTTCCTACGAGCAGTACTTC
NA	TRBV27	TRBJ2-7	NA	CASSWAGVSYEQYF	TGTGCCAGCAGTTGGGCAGGGGTCTCCTACGAGCAGTACTTC
few	TRBV10-3	TRBJ2-1	NA	CAIRRDGYNEQFF	TGTGCCATCAGGAGGGATGGGTACAATGAGCAGTTCTTC
NA	TRBV29-1	TRBJ2-7	NA	CSVGGSSYEQYF	TGCAGCGTTGGGGGGAGCTCCTACGAGCAGTACTTC
few	TRBV5-6	TRBJ2-7	NA	CASSFQSYEQYF	TGTGCCAGCAGCTTTCAGTCCTACGAGCAGTACTTC
NA	TRBV30	TRBJ1-4	TRBD1	CAWSTGDLDEKLFF	TGTGCCTGGAGTACAGGGGATTTAGATGAAAAACTGTTTTTT
NA	TRBV29-1	TRBJ2-7	NA	CSVEDPGAYEQYF	TGCAGCGTTGAAGATCCGGGAGCCTACGAGCAGTACTTC
few	TRBV7-9	TRBJ2-5	NA	CASSPPLSREETQYF	TGTGCCAGCAGCCCCCCCTTGTCCAGGGAAGAGACCCAGTACTTC
NA	TRBV2	TRBJ2-7	NA	CASNFQGYEQYF	TGTGCCAGCAATTTCCAGGGCTACGAGCAGTACTTC
NA	TRBV30	TRBJ1-5	NA	CAWSSFDSNQPQHF	TGTGCCTGGAGTTCGTTCGATAGCAATCAGCCCCAGCATTTT
NA	TRBV30	TRBJ1-1	NA	CAWSVTLGTEAFF	TGTGCCTGGAGTGTGACTCTTGGCACTGAAGCTTTCTTT
NA	TRBV7-9	TRBJ1-1	NA	CASSNDAAEAFF	TGTGCCAGCAGCAATGACGCAGCAGAAGCTTTCTTT
NA	TRBV27	TRBJ1-1	TRBD1	CASSLGQTNTEAFF	TGTGCCAGCAGCCTGGGACAGACAAACACTGAAGCTTTCTTT
NA	TRBV7-9	TRBJ1-1	NA	CASSNTEAFF	TGTGCCAGCAGCAACACTGAAGCTTTCTTT
NA	TRBV29-1	TRBJ2-5	TRBD1	CSVGHPWLYRGETQYF	TGCAGCGTTGGTCATCCGTGGCTTTACAGGGGCGAGACCCAGTACTTC
NA	TRBV5-1	TRBJ2-1	TRBD2	CASSLVLALNNEQFF	TGCGCCAGCAGCTTGGTACTAGCGCTTAACAATGAGCAGTTCTTC
once	TRBV7-9	TRBJ1-2	NA	CASSLGAGYTF	TGTGCCAGCAGCTTGGGTGCTGGCTACACCTTC
NA	TRBV5-6	TRBJ1-2	NA	CASSEDLGGAGYGYTF	TGTGCCAGCAGCGAGGATTTAGGTGGGGCCGGGTATGGCTACACCTTC
NA	TRBV5-6	TRBJ1-5	TRBD1	CASSTGQGAEPQHF	TGTGCCAGCAGCACGGGACAGGGGGCTGAGCCCCAGCATTTT
NA	TRBV9	TRBJ2-1	NA	CASSVGIGLARRNEQFF	TGTGCCAGCAGCGTAGGGATAGGCCTAGCGAGGCGCAATGAGCAGTTCTTC
NA	TRBV19	TRBJ1-1	TRBD1	CASSIDRDRTEAFF	TGTGCCAGTAGTATTGACAGGGATCGCACTGAAGCTTTCTTT
NA	TRBV5-4	TRBJ2-2	TRBD2	CASSRTSGGPNTGELFF	TGTGCCAGCAGCCGGACTAGCGGGGGGCCGAACACCGGGGAGCTGTTTTTT
NA	TRBV29-1	TRBJ2-3	NA	CSGHVGEDTQYF	TGCAGCGGTCACGTGGGAGAGGATACGCAGTATTTT
NA	TRBV27	TRBJ2-3	TRBD2	CASSFRWGLAGINTQYF	TGTGCCAGCAGTTTTAGGTGGGGTCTAGCGGGGATAAATACGCAGTATTTT
NA	TRBV2	TRBJ2-2	TRBD2	CASSSGLANTGELFF	TGTGCCAGCAGTTCGGGACTAGCGAACACCGGGGAGCTGTTTTTT
many	TRBV12-5	TRBJ2-5	NA	CASGLVQYQETQYF	TGTGCTAGTGGTTTGGTACAGTACCAAGAGACCCAGTACTTC
NA	TRBV13	TRBJ2-7	TRBD1	CASSPGTGPSYEQYF	TGTGCCAGCAGCCCCGGGACAGGGCCTTCCTACGAGCAGTACTTC
few	TRBV6-1	TRBJ1-1	TRBD1	CASSANRGLMNTEAFF	TGTGCCAGCAGTGCCAACAGGGGACTTATGAACACTGAAGCTTTCTTT
NA	TRBV27	TRBJ2-1	TRBD2	CASSDAGGPNNEQFF	TGTGCCAGCAGTGACGCGGGGGGTCCGAACAATGAGCAGTTCTTC
NA	TRBV29-1	TRBJ2-2	NA	CSVVFSVLNTGELFF	TGCAGCGTTGTATTCTCAGTCCTGAACACCGGGGAGCTGTTTTTT
NA	TRBV29-1	TRBJ2-3	NA	CSVDLGLATQYF	TGCAGCGTCGACCTGGGGTTGGCTACGCAGTATTTT
few	TRBV29-1	TRBJ1-1	NA	CSVEGNQGMNTEAFF	TGCAGCGTTGAGGGTAACCAGGGTATGAACACTGAAGCTTTCTTT
few	TRBV29-1	TRBJ2-7	TRBD1	CSVPGQDAEQYF	TGCAGCGTACCGGGACAGGATGCCGAGCAGTACTTC
NA	TRBV4-3	TRBJ2-7	NA	CASSQGTGYEQYF	TGCGCCAGCAGCCAAGGGACGGGCTACGAGCAGTACTTC
few	TRBV19	TRBJ2-7	NA	CASSDFGGDYEQYF	TGTGCCAGTAGTGATTTCGGCGGAGACTACGAGCAGTACTTC
few	TRBV6-5	TRBJ1-3	NA	CASSSDGNSGNTIYF	TGTGCCAGCAGTTCGGACGGAAACTCTGGAAACACCATATATTTT
few	TRBV29-1	TRBJ1-1	TRBD1	CSGRTGDTEAFF	TGCAGCGGCCGGACAGGGGACACTGAAGCTTTCTTT
few	TRBV4-1	TRBJ1-5	TRBD1	CASSQGAGGDQPQHF	TGCGCCAGCAGCCAAGGGGCAGGGGGGGATCAGCCCCAGCATTTT
NA	TRBV11-2	TRBJ2-1	NA	CASSLGRGGEQFF	TGTGCCAGCAGCTTAGGGCGGGGCGGTGAGCAGTTCTTC
few	TRBV29-1	TRBJ1-2	NA	CSVGTVYGYTF	TGCAGCGTTGGAACAGTCTATGGCTACACCTTC
NA	TRBV30	TRBJ2-1	TRBD1	CAWFDRGLYNEQFF	TGTGCCTGGTTCGACAGGGGGCTTTACAATGAGCAGTTCTTC
NA	TRBV2	TRBJ2-1	NA	CASSGRADLPKVEQFF	TGTGCCAGCAGTGGTAGGGCAGACCTACCTAAAGTTGAGCAGTTCTTC
few	TRBV30	TRBJ2-7	TRBD2	CAWTAGGLEQYF	TGTGCCTGGACGGCGGGGGGTTTGGAGCAGTACTTC
NA	TRBV6-6	TRBJ2-1	TRBD2	CASRGTSGPGEQFF	TGTGCCAGCAGGGGGACTAGCGGTCCGGGTGAGCAGTTCTTC
few	TRBV4-2	TRBJ2-1	TRBD1	CASSPGQGASSYNEQFF	TGTGCCAGCAGCCCAGGACAGGGGGCCAGCTCCTACAATGAGCAGTTCTTC
NA	TRBV6-4	TRBJ1-6	NA	CASSDSGTFNSPLHF	TGTGCCAGCAGTGACTCTGGGACATTTAATTCACCCCTCCACTTT
NA	TRBV19	TRBJ1-5	NA	CASSQQGFSNQPQHF	TGTGCCAGTAGTCAACAGGGTTTCAGCAATCAGCCCCAGCATTTT
few	TRBV27	TRBJ2-1	NA	CASSSPGSYNEQFF	TGTGCCAGCAGTTCCCCAGGGTCCTACAATGAGCAGTTCTTC
NA	TRBV4-1	TRBJ1-6	TRBD1	CASSNRDRGSPLHF	TGCGCCAGCAGCAACCGGGACAGGGGCTCACCCCTCCACTTT